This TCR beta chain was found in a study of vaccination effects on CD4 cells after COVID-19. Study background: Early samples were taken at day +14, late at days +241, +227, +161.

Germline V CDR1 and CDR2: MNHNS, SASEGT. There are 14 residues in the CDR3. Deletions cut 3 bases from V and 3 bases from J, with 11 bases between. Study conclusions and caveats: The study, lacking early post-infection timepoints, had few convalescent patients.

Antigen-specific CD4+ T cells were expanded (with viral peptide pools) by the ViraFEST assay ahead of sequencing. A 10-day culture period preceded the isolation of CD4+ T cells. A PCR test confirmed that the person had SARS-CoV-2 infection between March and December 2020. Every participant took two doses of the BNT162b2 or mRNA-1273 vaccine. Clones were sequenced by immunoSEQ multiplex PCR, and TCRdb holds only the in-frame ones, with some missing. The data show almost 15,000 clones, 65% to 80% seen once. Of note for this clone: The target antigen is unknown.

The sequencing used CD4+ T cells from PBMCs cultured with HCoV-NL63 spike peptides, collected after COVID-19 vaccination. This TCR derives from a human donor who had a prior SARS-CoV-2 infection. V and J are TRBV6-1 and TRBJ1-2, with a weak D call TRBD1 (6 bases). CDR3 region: CASSDTGWDYGYTF. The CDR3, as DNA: TGTGCCAGCAGTGACACAGGGTGGGACTATGGCTACACCTTC.